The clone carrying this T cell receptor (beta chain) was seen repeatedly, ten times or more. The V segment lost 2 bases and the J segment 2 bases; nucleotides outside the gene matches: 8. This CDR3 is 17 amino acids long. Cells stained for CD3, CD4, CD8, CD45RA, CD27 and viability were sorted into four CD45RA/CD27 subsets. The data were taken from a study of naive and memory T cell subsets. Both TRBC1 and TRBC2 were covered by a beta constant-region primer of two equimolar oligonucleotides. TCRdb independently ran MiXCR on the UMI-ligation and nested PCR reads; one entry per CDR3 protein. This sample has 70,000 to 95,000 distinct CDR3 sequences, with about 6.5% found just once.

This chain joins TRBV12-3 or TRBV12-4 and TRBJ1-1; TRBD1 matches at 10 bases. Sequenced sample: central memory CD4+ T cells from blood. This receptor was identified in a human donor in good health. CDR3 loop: CASSLFWDRGRNTEAFF. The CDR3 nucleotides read TGTGCCAGCAGTTTATTTTGGGACAGGGGCCGTAACACTGAAGCTTTCTTT.